This T cell receptor (beta chain) was recovered during a study of blood T cell repertoires in COVID-19. Overall study context: COVID-19 samples collected from the United States, Italy and Spain covered acute and convalescent phases. In each case, the material was cDNA or gDNA derived from T cells, B-cell-depleted T cells, or PBMCs.

Unmatched junction bases numbered 2, after V lost 4 bases and J lost 2 bases. Germline CDR1 and CDR2: LGHDT and YNNKEL (reference sequence). The CDR3 consists of 16 residues. As handled by the study authors: The assay estimated nucleated cells by amplifying reference gene primers. Libraries were prepared by immunoSEQ multiplex PCR; TCRdb keeps only in-frame clonotypes and omits some of them. Clone size and V and J calls were adopted from that table, with D and trimming inferred from the DNA. The sample yields approximately 170,000 clones, roughly nine tenths seen once. The receptor was isolated from a man in his sixties with acute or convalescent COVID-19. The sample comprised peripheral blood. The genes are TRBV3-1 (or the pseudogene TRBV3-2) and TRBJ2-2; TRBD1 matches at 12 bases. CDR3 sequence reads: CASSRGTGGNTGELFF. The CDR3 coding sequence is TGTGCCAGCAGCCGGGGGACAGGGGGCAACACCGGGGAGCTGTTTTTT.